One sample yielded the 16 T cell receptor beta chains listed below, sequenced in a study of sequential checkpoint blockade in melanoma. Treatment in this sample: randomized to nivolumab then ipilimumab (arm A) or the reverse (arm B). Sequencing was performed with immunoSEQ multiplex PCR; in TCRdb, only in-frame clones are kept and a portion is missing. Among more than 9,500 clones listed, about 80% were seen once. The specimen comprised CD8+ T cells sorted from blood (inferred from file names), sampled from a patient given nivolumab and ipilimumab in sequence. Source of these receptors: a human donor with melanoma.

This clone was observed a single time. The chain carries TRBV5-6 and TRBJ1-1; D call uncertain. Germline CDR1 and CDR2: SGHDT and YYEEEE. This CDR3 spans 16 amino acids. Trimming shortened V by 3 bases and J by 0 bases, and 15 bases separated the two germline ends. The CDR3 bases are TGTGCCAGCAGCTCCGCCAGGAGGTTTGTGAACACTGAAGCTTTCTTT. This gives the protein CASSSARRFVNTEAFF. Variable domain in full (rest from reference TRBV5-6 and TRBJ1-1): DAGVTQSPTHLIKTRGQQVTLRCSPKSGHDTVSWYQQALGQGPQFIFQYYEEEERQRGNFPDRFSGHQFPNYSSELNVNALLLGDSALYLCASSSARRFVNTEAFFGQGTRLTVV.

The rearrangement joins TRBV5-4 to TRBJ2-7; 7 bases agree with TRBD2. Germline values: CDR1 SGHNT, CDR2 YYREEE (reference sequence). The CDR3 totals 14 residues. The V and J ends lost 3 bases and 2 bases, in that order; junction bases with no gene match: 5. CDR3 bases: TGTGCCAGCAGCTCAAGCGGGGCTCCCTACGAGCAGTACTTC. This translates into CASSSSGAPYEQYF.

The chain combines TRBV6-1 with TRBJ2-7; 13 bases map to TRBD2. This CDR3 has 14 amino acids. The ends lost 6 bases at V and 6 bases at J; junction bases unmatched: 5. Germline V gene sequence: CDR1 MNHNS, CDR2 SASEGT. DNA for the CDR3: TGTGCCAGCAGACGGACTAGCGGGGGTGCCGAGCAGTACTTC. Its translation is CASRRTSGGAEQYF.

The V and J genes are TRBV6-6 and TRBJ2-5, with 8 bases lining up with TRBD1. The ends lost 7 bases at V and 2 bases at J; junction bases unmatched: 6. Looked up from germline, CDR1 is MNHNY and CDR2 is SVGAGI (reference sequence). This CDR3 is built from 14 residues. CDR3 protein: CASNPDRAQETQYF. The CDR3, as DNA: TGTGCCAGCAACCCGGACAGGGCACAAGAGACCCAGTACTTC.

V gene TRBV28 combines with J gene TRBJ1-6, with D unresolved. Germline CDR1 is MDHEN and CDR2 is SYDVKM. With 4 bases removed from V and 2 bases from J, the gap between germline ends came to 9 bases. This CDR3 contains 15 residues. The CDR3 protein is CASSWAEPYNSPLHF. CDR3 in DNA: TGTGCCAGCAGTTGGGCAGAACCCTATAATTCACCCCTCCACTTT. The full variable domain, completed using reference TRBV28 and TRBJ1-6, is DVKVTQSSRYLVKRTGEKVFLECVQDMDHENMFWYRQDPGLGLRLIYFSYDVKMKEKGDIPEGYSVSREKKERFSLILESASTNQTSMYLCASSWAEPYNSPLHFGNGTRLTVT.

The chain uses TRBV4-2 and TRBJ1-2; weak D call: TRBD1 (6 bases). The V end lost 3 bases, the J end lost 5 bases, and 16 bases lay between the germline ends. The CDR3 has 15 amino acids. Germline CDR1 is LGHNA and CDR2 is YNFKEQ. This CDR3 is CASSQGTPTDYGYTF. The CDR3, as DNA: TGTGCCAGCAGCCAGGGGACACCTACCGATTATGGCTACACCTTC.

V is TRBV4-3 and J is TRBJ1-3; maybe TRBD1 (5 bases). CDR3 length equals 15 residues. Germline V CDR1 and CDR2: LGHNA, YSLEER. V was pared by 2 bases and J by 3 bases, with 11 bases between. The chain's CDR3 is CASSQFRAVGNTIYF. The CDR3 nucleotides are TGCGCCAGCAGCCAATTCAGGGCTGTTGGAAACACCATATATTTT.

The chain couples TRBV7-9 to TRBJ2-7, with 7 bases aligning to TRBD1. This CDR3 contains 14 residues. Trimming took 4 bases from V and 2 from J; bases not matched to a gene: 5. CDR1 SEHNR and CDR2 FQNEAQ come from the germline V gene (reference sequence). The CDR3 sequence: CASSSTGTAYEQYF. As DNA, the CDR3 is TGTGCCAGCAGCTCAACCGGGACAGCCTACGAGCAGTACTTC.

This chain links TRBV2 with TRBJ1-5; no definite D call. The ends were cut back, 7 bases at V and 5 bases at J, with 15 bases in the middle. The germline CDR1 and CDR2 sequences are SNHLY and FYNNEI. CDR3 size: 14 residues. The CDR3, as DNA: TGTGCCAGCATTTTCGAGCCAGGTTATCAGCCCCAGCATTTT. It translates to CASIFEPGYQPQHF. The whole variable domain, filled in from reference TRBV2 and TRBJ1-5, reads EPEVTQTPSHQVTQMGQEVILRCVPISNHLYFYWYRQILGQKVEFLVSFYNNEISEKSEIFDDQFSVERPDGSNFTLKIRSTKLEDSAMYFCASIFEPGYQPQHFGDGTRLSIL.

The chain combines TRBV5-8 with TRBJ1-3; D is unresolved. Germline assignment: CDR1 SGHTS and CDR2 YDEGEE. CDR3 length equals 14 residues. V was pared by 0 bases and J by 2 bases, with 6 bases between. CDR3 DNA sequence: TGTGCCAGCAGCTTGGGTACGGCTGGAAACACCATATATTTT. Translated: CASSLGTAGNTIYF.

The chain joins TRBV7-9 to TRBJ1-3, with no clear D. This CDR3 has 15 residues. Germline CDR1 and CDR2: SEHNR and FQNEAQ (reference sequence). V lost 3 bases and J 0 bases, leaving 9 bases between the germline ends. CDR3 region: CASSFFTVSGNTIYF. CDR3 DNA sequence: TGTGCCAGCAGCTTTTTTACAGTCTCTGGAAACACCATATATTTT. The full variable domain, in which reference TRBV7-9 and TRBJ1-3 provide the parts outside the CDR3, is DTGVSQNPRHKITKRGQNVTFRCDPISEHNRLYWYRQTLGQGPEFLTYFQNEAQLEKSRLLSDRFSAERPKGSFSTLEIQRTEQGDSAMYLCASSFFTVSGNTIYFGEGSWLTVV.

This chain links TRBV7-9 with TRBJ1-2; 9 nucleotides align to TRBD1. V lost 3 bases to trimming and J lost 6 bases; unmatched junction nucleotides: 5. This CDR3 is 14 amino acids long. Germline V lookup: CDR1 SEHNR, CDR2 FQNEAQ (reference sequence). CDR3 DNA sequence: TGTGCCAGCAGCTTGACCGGGACAGGGAATGGCTACACCTTC. Protein sequence: CASSLTGTGNGYTF.

The chain has TRBV4-3 and TRBJ2-5; 9 nucleotides match TRBD2. CDR3 length equals 16 residues. Germline CDR1 reads LGHNA; CDR2 reads YSLEER. The V segment lost 0 bases and the J segment 2 bases; nucleotides outside the gene matches: 4. CDR3 coding DNA: TGCGCCAGCAGCCAAGATCCAGCGGGGGGACAAGAGACCCAGTACTTC. It codes for CASSQDPAGGQETQYF.

The DNA of the CDR3 is TGTGCCAGCAGTGACGCCGCTACAGTCATGCAAGATACGCAGTATTTT. Translation gives CASSDAATVMQDTQYF. The chain combines TRBV21-1 with TRBJ2-3; whether TRBD1, the table's D call, matches the DNA was not checked. TRBV21-1 has pseudogene status. The CDR3 consists of 16 residues.

The V call is TRBV29-1, the J call TRBJ1-2; D is uncertain. The CDR3 covers 13 residues. The V end lost 0 bases, the J end lost 1 base, and 6 bases lay between the germline ends. Germline loops: CDR1 SQVTM, CDR2 ANQGSEA. CDR3 sequence: CSVEDSGNYGYTF. In nucleotides, the CDR3 is TGCAGCGTTGAAGATTCGGGTAACTATGGCTACACCTTC.

The J gene is TRBJ2-1, the V gene TRBV2, with 7 bases that match TRBD1. V dropped 9 bases and J dropped 8; count of bases not matched to a gene: 16. Germline assignment: CDR1 SNHLY and CDR2 FYNNEI. The CDR3 covers 15 residues. In nucleotides, the CDR3 is TGTGCCAGTACAATCCCGGGACAGAGAGGCCATGAGCAGTTCTTC. Protein: CASTIPGQRGHEQFF.